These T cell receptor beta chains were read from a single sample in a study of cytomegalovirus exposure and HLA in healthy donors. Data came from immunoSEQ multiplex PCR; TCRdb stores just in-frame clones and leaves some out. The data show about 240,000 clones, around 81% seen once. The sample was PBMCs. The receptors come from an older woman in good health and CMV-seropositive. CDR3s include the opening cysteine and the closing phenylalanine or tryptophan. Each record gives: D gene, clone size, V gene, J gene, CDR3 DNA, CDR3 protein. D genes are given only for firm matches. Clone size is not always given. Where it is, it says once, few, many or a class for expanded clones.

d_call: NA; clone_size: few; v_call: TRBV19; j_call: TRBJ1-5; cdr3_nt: TGTGCCAGTAACAGGAACAATCAGCCCCAGCATTTT; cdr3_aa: CASNRNNQPQHF
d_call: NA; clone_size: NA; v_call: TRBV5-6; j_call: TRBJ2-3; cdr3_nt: TGTGCCAGCAGCTTGGCCTGGGGCCTCGGGGATACGCAGTATTTT; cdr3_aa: CASSLAWGLGDTQYF
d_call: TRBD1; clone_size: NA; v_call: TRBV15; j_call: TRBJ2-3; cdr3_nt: TGTGCCACCAGCAGAGATCAGGGGGTGGCAGATACGCAGTATTTT; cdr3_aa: CATSRDQGVADTQYF
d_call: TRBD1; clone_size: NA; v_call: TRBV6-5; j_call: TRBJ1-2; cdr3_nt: TGTGCCAGCAGTTACTCGGTTCGGGACAGGGGCGCCTACACCTTC; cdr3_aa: CASSYSVRDRGAYTF
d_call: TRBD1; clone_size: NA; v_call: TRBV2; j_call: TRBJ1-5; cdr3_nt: TGTGCCAGCAGTGAAGAAGGGGGCCAGGGCAATCAGCCCCAGCATTTT; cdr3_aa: CASSEEGGQGNQPQHF
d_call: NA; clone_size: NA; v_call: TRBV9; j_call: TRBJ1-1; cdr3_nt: TGTGCCAGCAGCGTAGGCCCGGGGGGCACTGAAGCTTTCTTT; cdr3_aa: CASSVGPGGTEAFF
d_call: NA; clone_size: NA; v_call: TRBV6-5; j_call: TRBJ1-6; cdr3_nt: TGTGCCAGCAGTTATCAACAGGGACCCCAGGGTTCACCCCTCCACTTT; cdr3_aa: CASSYQQGPQGSPLHF
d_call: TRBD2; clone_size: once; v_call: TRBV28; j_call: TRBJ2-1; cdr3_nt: TGTGCCAGCAGTCTGAGAGCCGGGACTAGCGGGAAACAGTTCTTC; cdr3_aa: CASSLRAGTSGKQFF
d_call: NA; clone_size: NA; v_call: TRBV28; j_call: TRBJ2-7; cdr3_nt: TGTGCCAGCAGTTCTCCCGACAGAGACTACGAGCAGTACTTC; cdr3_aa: CASSSPDRDYEQYF
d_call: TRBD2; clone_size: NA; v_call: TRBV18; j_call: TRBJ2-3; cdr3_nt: TGTGCCAGCTCACCACCAGCGGGGTCCACAGATACGCAGTATTTT; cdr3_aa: CASSPPAGSTDTQYF
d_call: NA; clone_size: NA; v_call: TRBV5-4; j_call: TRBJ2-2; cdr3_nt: TGTGCCAGCAGCTTGGAGCCCGGGGAGCTGTTTTTT; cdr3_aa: CASSLEPGELFF
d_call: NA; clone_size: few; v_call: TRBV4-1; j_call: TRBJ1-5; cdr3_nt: TGCGCCAGCAGCCAGCCACAAATTTCCAATCAGCCCCAGCATTTT; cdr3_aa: CASSQPQISNQPQHF
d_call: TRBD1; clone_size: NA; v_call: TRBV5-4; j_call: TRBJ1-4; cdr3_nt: TGTGCCAGCAGCCACCTCGGACAGGGAGGCGAAAAACTGTTTTTT; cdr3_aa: CASSHLGQGGEKLFF
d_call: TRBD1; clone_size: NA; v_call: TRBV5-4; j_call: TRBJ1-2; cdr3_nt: TGTGCCAGCAGCTCTCCGGGACAGCGGTACTATGGCTACACCTTC; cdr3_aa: CASSSPGQRYYGYTF
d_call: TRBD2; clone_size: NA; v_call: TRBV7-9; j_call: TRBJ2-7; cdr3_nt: TGTGCCAGCGGACTAGCGGGGGCATTAGAGCAGTACTTC; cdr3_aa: CASGLAGALEQYF
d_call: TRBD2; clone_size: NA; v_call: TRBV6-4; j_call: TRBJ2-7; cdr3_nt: TGTGCCAGCAGTGACTCTAATATTAGCGGGAGGGAGTACGAGCAGTACTTC; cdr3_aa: CASSDSNISGREYEQYF
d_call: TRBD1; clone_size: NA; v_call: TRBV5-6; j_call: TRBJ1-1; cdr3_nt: TGTGCCAGCAGCTGGGACAGTAGAGAAGCTTTCTTT; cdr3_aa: CASSWDSREAFF
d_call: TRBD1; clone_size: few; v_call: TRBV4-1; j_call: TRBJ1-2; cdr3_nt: TGCGCCAGCAGCCACCCAGGGGGCCTTGAAAATGGCTACACCTTC; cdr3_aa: CASSHPGGLENGYTF
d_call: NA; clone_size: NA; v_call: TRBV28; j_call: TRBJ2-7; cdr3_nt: TGTGCCAGCAGTTTCAAAGGGCAGGGCGTGAAGAACGAGCAGTACTTC; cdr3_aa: CASSFKGQGVKNEQYF
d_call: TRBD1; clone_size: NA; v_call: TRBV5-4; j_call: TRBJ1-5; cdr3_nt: TGTGCCAGCAGCTTGGCCAGAGGGGGCGATCAGCCCCAGCATTTT; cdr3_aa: CASSLARGGDQPQHF
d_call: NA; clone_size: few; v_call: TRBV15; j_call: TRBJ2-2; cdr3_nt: TGTGCCACCAGCAGAGATTACACCACCGGGGAGCTGTTTTTT; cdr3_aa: CATSRDYTTGELFF
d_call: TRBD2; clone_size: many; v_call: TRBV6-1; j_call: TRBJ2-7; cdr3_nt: TGTGCCAGCAGTGGGGGACTAGCGATCAACTACGAGCAGTACTTC; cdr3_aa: CASSGGLAINYEQYF
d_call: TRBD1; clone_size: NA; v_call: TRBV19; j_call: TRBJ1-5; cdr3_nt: TGTGCCAGTAGTAGACAGGGGTTTGGTCAGCCCCAGCATTTT; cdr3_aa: CASSRQGFGQPQHF
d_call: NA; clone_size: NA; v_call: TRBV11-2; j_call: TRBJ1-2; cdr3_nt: TGTGCCAGCAGCTTAGTTAGGGGAAAGGGGGATGGCTACACCTTC; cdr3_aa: CASSLVRGKGDGYTF
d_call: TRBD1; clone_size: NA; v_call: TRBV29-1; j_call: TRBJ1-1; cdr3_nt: TGCAGCGCTGGACAGGGGAGGACTGAAGCTTTCTTT; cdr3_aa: CSAGQGRTEAFF
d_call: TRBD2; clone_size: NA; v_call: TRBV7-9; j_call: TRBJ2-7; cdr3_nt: TGTGCCAGCAGCTTAGCGGGAGGGATCGGCGAGCAGTACTTC; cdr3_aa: CASSLAGGIGEQYF
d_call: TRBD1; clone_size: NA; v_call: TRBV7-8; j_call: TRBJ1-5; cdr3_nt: TGTGCCAGCAGCTTAATCCGGACAGGGGGCCTGAACAATCAGCCCCAGCATTTT; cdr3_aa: CASSLIRTGGLNNQPQHF
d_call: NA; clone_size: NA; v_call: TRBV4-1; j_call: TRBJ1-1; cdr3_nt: TGCGCCAGCAGCCAAGATAGGAGGGGGGGTACTGAAGCTTTCTTT; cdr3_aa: CASSQDRRGGTEAFF
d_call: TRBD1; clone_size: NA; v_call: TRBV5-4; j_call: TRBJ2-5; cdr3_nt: TGTGCCAGCAGCTACCCGAGAGGACAGGGTTACGAGACCCAGTACTTC; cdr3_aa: CASSYPRGQGYETQYF
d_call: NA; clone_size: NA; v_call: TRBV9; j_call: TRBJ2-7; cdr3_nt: TGTGCCAGCAGCGTAGGATGGCAGGGTTCCTACGAGCAGTACTTC; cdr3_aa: CASSVGWQGSYEQYF
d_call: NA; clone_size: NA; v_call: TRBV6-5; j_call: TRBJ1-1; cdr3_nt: TGTGCCAGCAGTTACTCGAACAGGTTAGCCACTGAAGCTTTCTTT; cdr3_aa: CASSYSNRLATEAFF
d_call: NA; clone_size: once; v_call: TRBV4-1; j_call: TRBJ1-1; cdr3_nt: TGCGCCAGCAGCCAAGATGGGCAGGGGAACACTGAAGCTTTCTTT; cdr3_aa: CASSQDGQGNTEAFF
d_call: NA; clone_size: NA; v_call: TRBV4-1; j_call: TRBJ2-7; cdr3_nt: TGCGCCAGCAGCCAAGATCCCCTAGCCCCAGTCGAGCAGTACTTC; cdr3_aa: CASSQDPLAPVEQYF
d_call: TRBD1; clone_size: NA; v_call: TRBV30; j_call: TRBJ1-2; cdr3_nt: TGTGCCTGGAAGAATACAGGGGTAGATGGCTACACCTTC; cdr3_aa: CAWKNTGVDGYTF
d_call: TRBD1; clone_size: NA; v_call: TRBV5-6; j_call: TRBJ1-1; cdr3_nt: TGTGCCAGCAGCACACGACAGGGGCCATGGACTGAAGCTTTCTTT; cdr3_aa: CASSTRQGPWTEAFF
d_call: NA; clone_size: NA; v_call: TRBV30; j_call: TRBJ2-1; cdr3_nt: TGTGCCTGGACCGGCCAGGACTCCTACAATGAGCAGTTCTTC; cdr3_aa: CAWTGQDSYNEQFF
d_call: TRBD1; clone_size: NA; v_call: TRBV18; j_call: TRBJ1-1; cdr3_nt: TGTGCCAGCTCACAGGGGGCCCACACTGAAGCTTTCTTT; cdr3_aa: CASSQGAHTEAFF
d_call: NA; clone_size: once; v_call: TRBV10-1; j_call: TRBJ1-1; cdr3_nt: TGCGCCAGCAGTGAGTCCGGGGGGAACACTGAAGCTTTCTTT; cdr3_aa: CASSESGGNTEAFF
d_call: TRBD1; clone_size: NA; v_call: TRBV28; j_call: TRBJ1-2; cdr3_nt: TGTGCCAGCATGGGAGGGACAGGGGGCACCGACCTCTATGGCTACACCTTC; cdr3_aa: CASMGGTGGTDLYGYTF
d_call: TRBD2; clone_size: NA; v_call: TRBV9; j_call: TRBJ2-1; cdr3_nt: TGTGCCAGCAGCGCAAGCGGGAGTCGTTCTAATGAGCAGTTCTTC; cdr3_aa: CASSASGSRSNEQFF
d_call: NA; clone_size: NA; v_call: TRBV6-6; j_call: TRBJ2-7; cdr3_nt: TGTGCCAGCACCCTACAGGTCTCCTACGAGCAGTACTTC; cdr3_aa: CASTLQVSYEQYF
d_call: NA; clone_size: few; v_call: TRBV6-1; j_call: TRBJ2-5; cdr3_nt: TGTGCCAGCAAAGAAGGACAGAGTCAAGAGACCCAGTACTTC; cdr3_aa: CASKEGQSQETQYF
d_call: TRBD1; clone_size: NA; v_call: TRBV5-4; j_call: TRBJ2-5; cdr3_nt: TGTGCCAGCAGCTTGGGACAGGGCCGAAGAGAGACCCAGTACTTC; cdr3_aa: CASSLGQGRRETQYF
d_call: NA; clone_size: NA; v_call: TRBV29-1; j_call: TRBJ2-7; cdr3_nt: TGCAGCGTTTTGACAGCAACCTACGAGCAGTACTTC; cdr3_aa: CSVLTATYEQYF
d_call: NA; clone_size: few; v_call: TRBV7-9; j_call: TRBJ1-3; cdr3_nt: TGTGCCAGCATCCTCTCTGGAAACACCATATATTTT; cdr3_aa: CASILSGNTIYF
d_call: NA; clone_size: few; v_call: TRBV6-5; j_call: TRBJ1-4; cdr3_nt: TGTGCCAGCAGTTACTCGAGCCAGGCTTTTAATGAAAAACTGTTTTTT; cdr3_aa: CASSYSSQAFNEKLFF
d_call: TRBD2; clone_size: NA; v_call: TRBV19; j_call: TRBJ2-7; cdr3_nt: TGTGCCAGTAGTACCCTCGGGAGGGTTAACGAGCAGTACTTC; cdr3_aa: CASSTLGRVNEQYF
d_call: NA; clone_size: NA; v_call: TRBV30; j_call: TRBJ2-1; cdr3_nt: TGTGCCTGGACTAGCGCAGGCAATGAGCAGTTCTTC; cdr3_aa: CAWTSAGNEQFF
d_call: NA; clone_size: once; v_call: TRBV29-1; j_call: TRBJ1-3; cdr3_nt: TGCAGCGTTGGGGCCGGGGGTGGAAACACCATATATTTT; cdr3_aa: CSVGAGGGNTIYF
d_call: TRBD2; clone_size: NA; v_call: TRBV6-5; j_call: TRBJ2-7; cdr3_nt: TGTGCCAGCAGTTACCCGACGGGGGGGGTGAGATCCGAGCAGTACTTC; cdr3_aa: CASSYPTGGVRSEQYF
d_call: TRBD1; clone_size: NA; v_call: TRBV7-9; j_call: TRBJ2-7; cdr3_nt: TGTGCCAGCAGTCGAAAACAGGGGTTCGGCTACGAGCAGTACTTC; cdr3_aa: CASSRKQGFGYEQYF
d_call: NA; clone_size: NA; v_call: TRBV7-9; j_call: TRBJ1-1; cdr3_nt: TGTGCCAGCAGCCCCGGAGGGGGGGGTGAGAACACTGAAGCTTTCTTT; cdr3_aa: CASSPGGGGENTEAFF
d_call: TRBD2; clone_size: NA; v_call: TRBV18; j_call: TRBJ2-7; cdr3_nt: TGTGCCAGCTCACCAAGTCTAGCGGAAGCCTACGAGCAGTACTTC; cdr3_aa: CASSPSLAEAYEQYF
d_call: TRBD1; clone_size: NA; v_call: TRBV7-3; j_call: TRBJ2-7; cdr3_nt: TGTGCCAGCAGCCCCTACCCGAGACAGGGGTTCAACGAGCAGTACTTC; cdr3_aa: CASSPYPRQGFNEQYF
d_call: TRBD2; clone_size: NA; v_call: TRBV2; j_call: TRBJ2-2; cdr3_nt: TGTGCCAGCAGTGAGAATGCGGGAGGGAGGGTCGGGGAGCTGTTTTTT; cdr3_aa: CASSENAGGRVGELFF
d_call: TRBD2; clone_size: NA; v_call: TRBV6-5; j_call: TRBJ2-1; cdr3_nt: TGTGCCAGCAGGCGGTCTAGCGGGACATACAATGAGCAGTTCTTC; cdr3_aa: CASRRSSGTYNEQFF